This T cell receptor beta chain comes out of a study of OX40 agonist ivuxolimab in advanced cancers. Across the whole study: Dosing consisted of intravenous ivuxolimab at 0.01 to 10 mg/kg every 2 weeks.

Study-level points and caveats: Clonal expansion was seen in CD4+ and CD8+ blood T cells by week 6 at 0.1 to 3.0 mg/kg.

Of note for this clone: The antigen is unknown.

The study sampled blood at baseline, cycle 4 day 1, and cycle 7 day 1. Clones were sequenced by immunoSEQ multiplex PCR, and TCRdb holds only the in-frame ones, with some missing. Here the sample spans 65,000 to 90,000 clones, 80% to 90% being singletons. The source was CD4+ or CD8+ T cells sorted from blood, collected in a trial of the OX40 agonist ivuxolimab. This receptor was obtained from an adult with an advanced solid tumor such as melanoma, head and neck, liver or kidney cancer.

The CDR3, as DNA: TGTGCCAGCGTGCCGGGACCGGCCTCGAGCGAGCAGTACTTC. Translated: CASVPGPASSEQYF. The V gene is TRBV6-1, the J gene TRBJ2-7, with D possibly being TRBD1 or TRBD2 (5 bases each). CDR3 length: 14 residues. With 8 bases removed from V and 6 bases from J, the gap between germline ends came to 20 bases. Germline loops: CDR1 MNHNS, CDR2 SASEGT.